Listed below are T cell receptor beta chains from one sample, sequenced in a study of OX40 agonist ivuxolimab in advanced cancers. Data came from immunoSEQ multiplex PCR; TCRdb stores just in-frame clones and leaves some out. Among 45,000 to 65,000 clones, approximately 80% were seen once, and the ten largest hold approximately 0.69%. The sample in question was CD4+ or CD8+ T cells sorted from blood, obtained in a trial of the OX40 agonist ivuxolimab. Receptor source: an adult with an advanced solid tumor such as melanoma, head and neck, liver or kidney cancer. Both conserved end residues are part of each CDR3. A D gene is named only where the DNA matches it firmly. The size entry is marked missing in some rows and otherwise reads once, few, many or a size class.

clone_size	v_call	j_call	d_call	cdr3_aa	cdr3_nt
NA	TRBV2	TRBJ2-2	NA	CASSTLAENTGELFF	TGTGCCAGCAGTACCTTGGCGGAGAACACCGGGGAGCTGTTTTTT
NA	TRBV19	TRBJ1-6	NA	CASSSGLNNSPLHF	TGTGCCAGTAGTTCGGGACTGAATAATTCACCCCTCCACTTT
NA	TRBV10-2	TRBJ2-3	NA	CASSPKTDTQYF	TGCGCCAGCAGTCCGAAAACAGATACGCAGTATTTT
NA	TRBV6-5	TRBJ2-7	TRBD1	CASSRDSSIVGQYF	TGTGCCAGCAGCCGGGACAGTTCCATCGTGGGGCAGTACTTC
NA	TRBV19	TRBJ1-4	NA	CASSIDVGISNEKLFF	TGTGCCAGTAGTATAGATGTTGGGATCTCTAATGAAAAACTGTTTTTT
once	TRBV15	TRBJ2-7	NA	CATSRGEVQGGYEQYF	TGTGCCACCAGCAGAGGAGAGGTACAGGGGGGGTACGAGCAGTACTTC
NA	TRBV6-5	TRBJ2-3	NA	CASMKRVSTDTQYF	TGTGCCAGCATGAAGCGGGTTAGCACAGATACGCAGTATTTT
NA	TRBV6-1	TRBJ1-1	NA	CASSKQYRMNTEAFF	TGTGCCAGCAGTAAGCAATATAGGATGAACACTGAAGCTTTCTTT
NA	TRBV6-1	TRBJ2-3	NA	CASGRGQDTQYF	TGTGCCAGCGGCAGGGGCCAGGATACGCAGTATTTT
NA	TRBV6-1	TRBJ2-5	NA	CASSPGFVGQETQYF	TGTGCCAGCAGTCCAGGGTTTGTAGGTCAAGAGACCCAGTACTTC
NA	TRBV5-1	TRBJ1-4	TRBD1	CASSFKGAANEKLFF	TGCGCCAGCAGCTTTAAGGGGGCGGCTAATGAAAAACTGTTTTTT
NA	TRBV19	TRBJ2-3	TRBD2	CASSLGTSGVTQYF	TGTGCCAGTAGTTTGGGGACTAGCGGAGTTACGCAGTATTTT
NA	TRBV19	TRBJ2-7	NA	CASSISTATYEQYF	TGTGCCAGTAGTATATCAACAGCCACTTACGAGCAGTACTTC
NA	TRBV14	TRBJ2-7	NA	CASSQYSEQYF	TGTGCCAGCAGCCAATATAGCGAGCAGTACTTC
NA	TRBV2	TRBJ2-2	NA	CASSFWGLSTGELFF	TGTGCCAGCAGTTTCTGGGGTTTGAGCACCGGGGAGCTGTTTTTT
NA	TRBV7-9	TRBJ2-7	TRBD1	CASSLAGGQGPDHEQYF	TGTGCCAGCAGCTTAGCGGGCGGACAGGGTCCTGACCACGAGCAGTACTTC
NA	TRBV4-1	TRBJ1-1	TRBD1	CASSLLPGQGRNTEAFF	TGCGCCAGCAGCCTCCTGCCGGGACAGGGGAGGAACACTGAAGCTTTCTTT
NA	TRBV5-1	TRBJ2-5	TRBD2	CASSSGGIETQYF	TGCGCCAGCAGCTCCGGGGGGATCGAGACCCAGTACTTC
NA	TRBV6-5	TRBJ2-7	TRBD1	CASTRDRDYEQYF	TGTGCCAGCACCCGGGACAGGGACTACGAGCAGTACTTC
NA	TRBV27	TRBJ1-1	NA	CASSPKGRGTEAFF	TGTGCCAGCAGTCCTAAGGGTCGGGGCACTGAAGCTTTCTTT
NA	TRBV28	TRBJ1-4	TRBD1	CASSPAGGHEKLFF	TGTGCCAGCAGTCCGGCAGGGGGCCATGAAAAACTGTTTTTT
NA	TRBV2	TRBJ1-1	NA	CASSVAGGNTEAFF	TGTGCCAGCAGTGTGGCGGGGGGAAACACTGAAGCTTTCTTT
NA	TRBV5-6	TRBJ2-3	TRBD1	CASTSLGQGTDTQYF	TGTGCCAGCACTTCCCTGGGACAGGGCACAGATACGCAGTATTTT
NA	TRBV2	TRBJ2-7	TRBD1	CASTWGQPNEQYF	TGTGCCAGCACCTGGGGACAGCCCAACGAGCAGTACTTC
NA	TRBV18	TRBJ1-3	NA	CASSPVGDTIYF	TGTGCCAGCTCACCAGTCGGGGACACCATATATTTT
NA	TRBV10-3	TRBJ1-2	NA	CAISEDRSIGYTF	TGTGCCATCAGTGAAGACAGGTCAATCGGCTACACCTTC
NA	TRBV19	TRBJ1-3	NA	CASGMGVAGNTIYF	TGTGCCAGCGGGATGGGGGTGGCCGGAAACACCATATATTTT
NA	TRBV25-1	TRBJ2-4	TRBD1	CASSDDRGNIQYF	TGTGCCAGCAGTGACGACAGGGGAAACATTCAGTACTTC
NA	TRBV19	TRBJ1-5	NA	CASDSFNSNQPQHF	TGTGCCTCGGACAGTTTCAATAGCAATCAGCCCCAGCATTTT
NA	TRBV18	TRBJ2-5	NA	CASSPKETQYF	TGTGCCAGCTCACCAAAAGAGACCCAGTACTTC
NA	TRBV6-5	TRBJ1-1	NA	CASSSVRSAFF	TGTGCCAGCAGTTCTGTCCGCTCAGCTTTCTTT
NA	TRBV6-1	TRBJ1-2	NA	CASRERGGGYTF	TGTGCCAGCAGAGAGAGGGGTGGAGGCTACACCTTC
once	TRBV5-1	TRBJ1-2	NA	CASSPDGGTTNYGYTF	TGCGCCAGCAGCCCGGATGGGGGAACTACTAACTATGGCTACACCTTC
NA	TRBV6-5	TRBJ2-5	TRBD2	CASSYSSGDGETQYF	TGTGCCAGCAGTTACTCGAGCGGGGATGGGGAGACCCAGTACTTC
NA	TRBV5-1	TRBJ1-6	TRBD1	CASSISGTGGVDSPLHF	TGCGCCAGCAGCATATCCGGGACAGGAGGGGTGGATTCACCCCTCCACTTT
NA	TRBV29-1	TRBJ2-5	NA	CSVKQGEETQYF	TGCAGCGTGAAACAGGGTGAGGAGACCCAGTACTTC
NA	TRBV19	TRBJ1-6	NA	CASTLAGTQNSPLHF	TGTGCCAGTACCCTTGCCGGGACCCAAAATTCACCCCTCCACTTT
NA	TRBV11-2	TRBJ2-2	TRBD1	CASSIRQGNTGELFF	TGTGCCAGCAGCATCCGACAGGGCAACACCGGGGAGCTGTTTTTT
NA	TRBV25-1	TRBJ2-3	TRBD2	CASSVLAGVMDTQYF	TGTGCCAGCAGTGTACTAGCGGGGGTTATGGATACGCAGTATTTT
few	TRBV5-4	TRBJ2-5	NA	CASSPTPGANQETQYF	TGTGCCAGCAGTCCGACTCCCGGGGCCAACCAAGAGACCCAGTACTTC
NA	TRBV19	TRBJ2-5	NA	CASSINPLDETQYF	TGTGCCAGTAGTATAAACCCGTTAGATGAGACCCAGTACTTC
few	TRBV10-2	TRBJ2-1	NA	CASSGTEYEQFF	TGCGCCAGCAGTGGAACTGAGTATGAGCAGTTCTTC
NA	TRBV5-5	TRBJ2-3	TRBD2	CASSLARLAGYRKTTDTQYF	TGTGCCAGCAGCTTGGCCCGACTAGCGGGGTATCGAAAAACCACAGATACGCAGTATTTT
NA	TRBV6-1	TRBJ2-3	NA	CASSIWTDTQYF	TGTGCCAGCAGTATATGGACGGATACGCAGTATTTT
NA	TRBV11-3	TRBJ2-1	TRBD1	CASSLDINRGQFF	TGTGCCAGCAGCTTAGATATTAACAGGGGGCAGTTCTTC
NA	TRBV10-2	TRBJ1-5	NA	CASSLSTSPNQPQHF	TGCGCCAGCAGTCTCTCCACCTCCCCCAATCAGCCCCAGCATTTT
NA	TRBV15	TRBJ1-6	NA	CAPRFIGQLNSPLHF	TGTGCCCCAAGATTTATAGGACAGCTTAATTCACCCCTCCACTTT
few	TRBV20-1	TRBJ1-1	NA	CSARDPTEAFF	TGCAGTGCTAGAGATCCGACTGAAGCTTTCTTT
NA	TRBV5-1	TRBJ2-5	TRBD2	CASSTLGSGGRETQYF	TGCGCCAGCAGCACCCTAGGAAGCGGGGGGCGAGAGACCCAGTACTTC
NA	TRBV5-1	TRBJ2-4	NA	CASSSDPAKNIQYF	TGCGCCAGCAGCTCGGATCCAGCCAAAAACATTCAGTACTTC
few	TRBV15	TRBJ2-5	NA	CATSRVFRVPETQYF	TGTGCCACCAGCAGAGTATTCAGGGTCCCAGAGACCCAGTACTTC
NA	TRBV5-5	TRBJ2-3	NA	CASSLVNPADTQYF	TGTGCCAGCAGCTTGGTAAACCCGGCAGATACGCAGTATTTT
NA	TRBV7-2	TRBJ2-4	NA	CASSLADAIQYF	TGTGCCAGCAGCTTAGCTGACGCCATTCAGTACTTC
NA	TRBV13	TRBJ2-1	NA	CASSARDSRSSSYNEQFF	TGTGCCAGCAGCGCCAGGGATAGTCGTTCTAGCTCCTACAATGAGCAGTTCTTC
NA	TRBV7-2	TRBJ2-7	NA	CASSVEDSYEQYF	TGTGCCAGCAGCGTAGAGGACTCCTACGAGCAGTACTTC
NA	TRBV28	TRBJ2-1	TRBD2	CASSRTSGGPHEQFF	TGTGCCAGCAGTCGGACTAGCGGGGGGCCTCATGAGCAGTTCTTC